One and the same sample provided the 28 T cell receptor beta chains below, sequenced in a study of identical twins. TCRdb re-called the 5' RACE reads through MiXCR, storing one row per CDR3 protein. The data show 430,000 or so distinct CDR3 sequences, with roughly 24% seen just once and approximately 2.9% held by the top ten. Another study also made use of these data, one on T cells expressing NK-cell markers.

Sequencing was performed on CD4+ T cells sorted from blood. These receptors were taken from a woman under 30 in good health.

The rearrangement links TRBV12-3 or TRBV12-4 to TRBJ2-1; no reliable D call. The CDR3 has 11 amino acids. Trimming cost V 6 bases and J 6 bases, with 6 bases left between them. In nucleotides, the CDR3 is TGTGCCAGCAGGCGGAGCAATGAGCAGTTCTTC. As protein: CASRRSNEQFF.

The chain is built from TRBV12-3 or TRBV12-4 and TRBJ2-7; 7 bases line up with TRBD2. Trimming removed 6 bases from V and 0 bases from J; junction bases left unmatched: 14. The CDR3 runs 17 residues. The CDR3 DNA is TGTGCCAGCAGGCGCGGGAGCAAATCCCAGCGCTCCTACGAGCAGTACTTC. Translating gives CASRRGSKSQRSYEQYF.

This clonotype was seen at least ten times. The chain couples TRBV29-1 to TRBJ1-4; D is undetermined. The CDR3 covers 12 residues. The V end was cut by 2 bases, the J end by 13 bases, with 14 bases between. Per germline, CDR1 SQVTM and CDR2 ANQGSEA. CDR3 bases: TGCAGCGTTGAAACTCCCGACTGGTTACTGTTTTTT. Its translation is CSVETPDWLLFF.

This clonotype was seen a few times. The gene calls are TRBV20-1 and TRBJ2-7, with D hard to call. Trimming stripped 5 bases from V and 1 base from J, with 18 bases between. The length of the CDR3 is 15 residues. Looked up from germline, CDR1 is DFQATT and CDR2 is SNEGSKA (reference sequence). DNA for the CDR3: TGCAGTGCTCAGGAACGATTAGTGGGGTCCTACGAGCAGTACTTC. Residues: CSAQERLVGSYEQYF.

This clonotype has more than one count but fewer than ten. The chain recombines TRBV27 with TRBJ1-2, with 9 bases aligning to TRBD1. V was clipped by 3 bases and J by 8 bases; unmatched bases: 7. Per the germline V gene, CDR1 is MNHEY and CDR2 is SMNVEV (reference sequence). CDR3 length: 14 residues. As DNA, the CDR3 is TGTGCCAGCAGTTTCTCGGGACAGGGAGGGGGCTACACCTTC. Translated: CASSFSGQGGGYTF.

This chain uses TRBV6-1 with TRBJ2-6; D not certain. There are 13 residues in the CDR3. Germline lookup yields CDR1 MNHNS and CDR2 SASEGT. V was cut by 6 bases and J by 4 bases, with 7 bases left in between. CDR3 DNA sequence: TGTGCCAGCAGATCCCCGGGGGCCAACGTCCTGACTTTC. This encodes CASRSPGANVLTF.

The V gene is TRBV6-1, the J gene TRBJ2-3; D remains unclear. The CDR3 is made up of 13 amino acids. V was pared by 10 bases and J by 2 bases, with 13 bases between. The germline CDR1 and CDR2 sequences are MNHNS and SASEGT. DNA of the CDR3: TGTGCCATACGGACGGTGGCCACAGATACGCAGTATTTT. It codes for CAIRTVATDTQYF.

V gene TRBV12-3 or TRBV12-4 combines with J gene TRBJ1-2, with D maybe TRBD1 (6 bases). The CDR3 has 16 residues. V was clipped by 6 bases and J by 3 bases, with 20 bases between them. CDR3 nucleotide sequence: TGTGCCAGCAGCCTCGTGCAGGGGAGGATTGACTATGGCTACACCTTC. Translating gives CASSLVQGRIDYGYTF.

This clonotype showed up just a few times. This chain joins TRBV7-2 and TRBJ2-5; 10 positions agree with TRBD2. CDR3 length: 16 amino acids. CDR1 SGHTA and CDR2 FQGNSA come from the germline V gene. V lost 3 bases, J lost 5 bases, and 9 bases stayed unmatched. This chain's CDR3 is CASSFNKAGGSETQYF. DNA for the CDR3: TGTGCCAGCAGCTTCAACAAAGCGGGAGGGTCTGAGACCCAGTACTTC.

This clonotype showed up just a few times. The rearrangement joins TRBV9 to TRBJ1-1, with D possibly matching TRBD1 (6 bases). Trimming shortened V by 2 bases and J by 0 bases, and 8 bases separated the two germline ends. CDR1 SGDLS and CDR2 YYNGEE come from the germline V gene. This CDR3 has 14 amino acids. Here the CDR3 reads CASSVTGMNTEAFF. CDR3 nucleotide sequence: TGTGCCAGCAGCGTGACAGGCATGAACACTGAAGCTTTCTTT.

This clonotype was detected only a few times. The CDR3 DNA is TGTGCCATCAGTGAGTCTCGTCGACTGAATGCGGGCACTGAAGCTTTCTTT. It translates to CAISESRRLNAGTEAFF. V and J are TRBV10-3 and TRBJ1-1; D gene uncertain. Per the germline V gene, CDR1 is ENHRY and CDR2 is SYGVKD. This CDR3 is 17 amino acids long. V gave up 0 bases and J gave up 4 bases, with 18 bases separating them.

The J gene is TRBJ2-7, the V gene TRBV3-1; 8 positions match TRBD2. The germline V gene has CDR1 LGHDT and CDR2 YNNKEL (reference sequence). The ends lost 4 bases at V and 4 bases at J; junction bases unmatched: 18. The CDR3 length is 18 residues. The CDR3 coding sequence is TGTGCCAGCAGCCCGACCCGTGGGCGAGCGGGAGTAGGGTACGAGCAGTACTTC. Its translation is CASSPTRGRAGVGYEQYF.

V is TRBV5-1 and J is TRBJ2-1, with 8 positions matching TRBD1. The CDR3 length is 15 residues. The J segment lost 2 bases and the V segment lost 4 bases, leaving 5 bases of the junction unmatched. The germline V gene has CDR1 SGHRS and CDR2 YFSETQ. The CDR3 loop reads CASSTATGAYNEQFF. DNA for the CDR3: TGCGCCAGCAGCACCGCGACAGGGGCCTACAATGAGCAGTTCTTC.

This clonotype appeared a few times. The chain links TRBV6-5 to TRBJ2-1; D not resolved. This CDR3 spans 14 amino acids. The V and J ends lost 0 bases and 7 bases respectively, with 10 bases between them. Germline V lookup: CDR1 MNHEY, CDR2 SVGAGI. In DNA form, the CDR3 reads TGTGCCAGCAGTTACTCTAGGATTTGGAATGAGCAGTTCTTC. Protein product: CASSYSRIWNEQFF.

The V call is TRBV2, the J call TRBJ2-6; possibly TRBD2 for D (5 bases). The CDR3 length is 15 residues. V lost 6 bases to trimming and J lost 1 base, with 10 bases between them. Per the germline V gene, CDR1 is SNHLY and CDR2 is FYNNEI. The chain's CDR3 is CASSLRRSGANVLTF. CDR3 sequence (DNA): TGTGCCAGCAGCCTTCGGAGGTCTGGGGCCAACGTCCTGACTTTC.

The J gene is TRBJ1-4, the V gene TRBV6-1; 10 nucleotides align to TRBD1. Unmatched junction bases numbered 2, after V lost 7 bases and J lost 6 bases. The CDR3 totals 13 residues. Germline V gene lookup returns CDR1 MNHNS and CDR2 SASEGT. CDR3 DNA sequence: TGTGCCAGCATGACAGGGGGCTATGAAAAACTGTTTTTT. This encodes CASMTGGYEKLFF.

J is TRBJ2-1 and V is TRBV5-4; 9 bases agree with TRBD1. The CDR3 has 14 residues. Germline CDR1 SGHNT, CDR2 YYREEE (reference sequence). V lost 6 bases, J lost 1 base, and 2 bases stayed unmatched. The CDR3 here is CASKGTGSYNEQFF. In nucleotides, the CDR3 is TGTGCCAGCAAGGGGACAGGGTCCTACAATGAGCAGTTCTTC.

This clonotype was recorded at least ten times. CDR3 amino acids: CSVGGSGLAGNTGELFF. The DNA for the CDR3 is TGCAGCGTGGGCGGGAGCGGACTAGCGGGGAACACCGGGGAGCTGTTTTTT. The chain carries TRBV29-1 and TRBJ2-2, with 11 bases aligning to TRBD2. This CDR3 has 17 amino acids. Germline V gene data show CDR1 as SQVTM and CDR2 as ANQGSEA. V gave up 6 bases and J gave up 1 base; unmatched junction bases: 10.

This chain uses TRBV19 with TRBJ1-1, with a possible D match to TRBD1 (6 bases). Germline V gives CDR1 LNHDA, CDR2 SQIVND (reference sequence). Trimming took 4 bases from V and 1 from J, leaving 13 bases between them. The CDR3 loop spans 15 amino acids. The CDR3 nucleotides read TGTGCCAGTAGTAAACAGGGAACGGGGAACACTGAAGCTTTCTTT. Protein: CASSKQGTGNTEAFF.

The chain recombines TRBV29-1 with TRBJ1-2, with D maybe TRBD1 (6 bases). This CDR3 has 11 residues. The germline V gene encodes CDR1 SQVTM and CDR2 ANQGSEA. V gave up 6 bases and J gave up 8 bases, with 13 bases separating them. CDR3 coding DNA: TGCAGCGTGATAGGGGGTCCCGGCTACACCTTC. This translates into CSVIGGPGYTF. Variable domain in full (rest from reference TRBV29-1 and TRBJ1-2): SAVISQKPSRDICQRGTSLTIQCQVDSQVTMMFWYRQQPGQSLTLIATANQGSEATYESGFVIDKFPISRPNLTFSTLTVSNMSPEDSSIYLCSVIGGPGYTFGSGTRLTVV.

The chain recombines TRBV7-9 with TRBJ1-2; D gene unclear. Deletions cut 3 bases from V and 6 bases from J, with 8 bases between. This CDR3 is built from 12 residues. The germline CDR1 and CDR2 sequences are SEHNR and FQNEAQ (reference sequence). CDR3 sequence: CASSFGENGYTF. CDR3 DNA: TGTGCCAGCAGCTTCGGGGAAAATGGCTACACCTTC.

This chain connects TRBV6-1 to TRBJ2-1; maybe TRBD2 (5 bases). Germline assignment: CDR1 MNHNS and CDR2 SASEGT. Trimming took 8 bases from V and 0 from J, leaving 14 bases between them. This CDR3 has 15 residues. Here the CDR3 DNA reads TGTGCCAGCGCTGGGAGATTAAGCTCCTACAATGAGCAGTTCTTC. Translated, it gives CASAGRLSSYNEQFF.

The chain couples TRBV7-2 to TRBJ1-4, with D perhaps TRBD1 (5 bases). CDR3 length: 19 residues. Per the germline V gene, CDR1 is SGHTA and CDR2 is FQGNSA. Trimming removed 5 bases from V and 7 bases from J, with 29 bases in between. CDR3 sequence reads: CASSGTFPGRPTLSEKLFF. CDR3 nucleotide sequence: TGTGCCAGCAGCGGTACATTTCCGGGACGGCCGACTTTGAGTGAAAAACTGTTTTTT.

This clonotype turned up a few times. The CDR3 DNA is TGTGCCATCAGTGAGTCGCGGGACCTAGCTAACTATGGCTACACCTTC. It specifies CAISESRDLANYGYTF. This chain links TRBV10-3 with TRBJ1-2, with a possible D match to TRBD1 (5 bases). The CDR3 loop spans 16 amino acids. Germline V gene sequence: CDR1 ENHRY, CDR2 SYGVKD. Deletions cut 0 bases from V and 0 bases from J, with 11 bases between.

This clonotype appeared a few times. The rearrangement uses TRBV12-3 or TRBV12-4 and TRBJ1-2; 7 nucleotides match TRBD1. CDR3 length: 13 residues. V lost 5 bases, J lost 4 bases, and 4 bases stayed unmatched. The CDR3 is CASSKQGPYGYTF. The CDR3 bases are TGTGCCAGCAGTAAACAGGGGCCCTATGGCTACACCTTC.

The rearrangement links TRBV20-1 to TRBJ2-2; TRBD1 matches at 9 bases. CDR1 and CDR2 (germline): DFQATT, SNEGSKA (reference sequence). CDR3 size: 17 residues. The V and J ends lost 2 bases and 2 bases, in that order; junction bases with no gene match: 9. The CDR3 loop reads CSARKQGAGINTGELFF. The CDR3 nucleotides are TGCAGTGCTAGAAAACAGGGGGCTGGGATAAACACCGGGGAGCTGTTTTTT.

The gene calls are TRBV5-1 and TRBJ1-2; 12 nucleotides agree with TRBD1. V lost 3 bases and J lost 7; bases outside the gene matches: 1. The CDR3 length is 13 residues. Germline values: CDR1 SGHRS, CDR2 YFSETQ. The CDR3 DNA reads TGCGCCAGCAGCTGGGACAGGGGGCTTGGCTACACCTTC. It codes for CASSWDRGLGYTF.

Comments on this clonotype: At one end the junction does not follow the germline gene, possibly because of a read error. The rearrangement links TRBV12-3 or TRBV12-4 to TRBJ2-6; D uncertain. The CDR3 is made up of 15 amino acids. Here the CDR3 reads CASSLAGSEANVLTF. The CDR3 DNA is TGTGCCAGCAGTTTAGCGGGGTCTGAGGCCAACGTCCTGACTTTC.